The present T cell receptor beta chain was sequenced within a study of shared clonotypes between healthy human individuals. Only in-frame clones appear in the TCRdb table, and some are missing; sequencing was by immunoSEQ multiplex PCR. Among more than 2 million clones listed, just over 90% were seen once. Concerning this clone: Its antigen is currently unknown.

Terminally differentiated effector memory CD45RA+ cells were excluded from the naive CD8 cells, which were CD45RO-negative and positively selected for CCR7. CDR1 and CDR2 (germline): ENHRY, SYGVKD. This CDR3 has 14 amino acids. V lost 9 bases to trimming and J lost 5 bases; unmatched junction nucleotides: 6. Study results and limitations: Few donors restricted represented genetic and exposure-history diversity. The sole specimen, blood, was sampled, and tissue repertoires likely differ.

The clonotype comes from a young man in good health. Some clones in this sample may be carry-over from other donors' samples. This chain joins TRBV10-3 and TRBJ2-2; TRBD1 matches at 10 bases. Sequencing was carried out using naive CD8+ T cells from PBMCs. In DNA form, the CDR3 reads TGTGCCATGGGACAGGGGAGAGAAACCGGGGAGCTGTTTTTT. Translating it yields CAMGQGRETGELFF.